The 5 T cell receptor beta chains below were found in one sample sequenced in a study of T cells in Graves' hyperthyroidism and ophthalmopathy. RNA transcripts provided the source from which TCR beta CDR3 regions were amplified. First-round RT-PCR with HTBI primers amplified the TCR CDR3 region. TCRdb ran MiXCR on the multiplex PCR reads and lists one entry per CDR3 protein. The profile shows roughly 500,000 distinct CDR3 sequences, about half of them singletons. The sequenced material came from peripheral blood or thyroid tissue (not recorded which). The receptors stem from an adult woman with Graves' disease, either hyperthyroidism or ophthalmopathy (not recorded which).

There are many counts of this clonotype. The J gene is TRBJ1-5, the V gene TRBV3-1; D is unclear. The germline CDR1 and CDR2 sequences are LGHDT and YNNKEL (reference sequence). The CDR3 loop spans 15 amino acids. V lost 6 bases, J lost 4 bases, and 16 bases lay in between. The CDR3 is CASSPTGVRNQPQHF. The CDR3 DNA sequence: TGTGCCAGCAGTCCGACCGGGGTACGGAATCAGCCCCAGCATTTT.

This clonotype was seen a handful of times. The CDR3 DNA reads TGCAGTGCTAGAGATGGGAGACTGGGAGGCTACGAGCAGTACTTC. Translation gives CSARDGRLGGYEQYF. The rearrangement links TRBV20-1 to TRBJ2-7, with a tentative D call TRBD2 (6 bases). The CDR3 runs to 15 residues. Germline V gene sequence: CDR1 DFQATT, CDR2 SNEGSKA (reference sequence). V was trimmed by 0 bases and J by 3 bases, leaving 15 bases between them.

The chain recombines TRBV7-2 with TRBJ1-2, with D maybe TRBD1 (6 bases). Trimming took 5 bases from V and 6 from J, leaving 16 bases between them. Germline CDR1 SGHTA, CDR2 FQGNSA. The CDR3 is 14 residues long. In DNA form, the CDR3 reads TGTGCCAGCAGCGCCGTCGGGGGGGCAGATGGCTACACCTTC. Translated: CASSAVGGADGYTF.

In its sample, this clonotype was seen many times. This sequence joins TRBV4-1 and TRBJ2-5, with 7 bases that match TRBD1. V lost 0 bases, J lost 0 bases, and 10 bases stayed unmatched. CDR3 size: 18 residues. Per germline, CDR1 MGHRA and CDR2 YSYEKL. The CDR3 DNA reads TGCGCCAGCAGCCAAGAAAGTTCACAGGGGCTGTACCAAGAGACCCAGTACTTC. Encoded protein: CASSQESSQGLYQETQYF.

Concerning this clonotype itself: The germline gene is not matched at one end of the junction; a read error may be the cause. The V call is TRBV7-2, the J call TRBJ1-5; no reliable D call. Germline assignment: CDR1 SGHTA and CDR2 FQGNSA. The CDR3 consists of 9 residues. As DNA, the CDR3 is TGTGCCAGCAGGAAGCCCCGGCATTTT. This translates into CASRKPRHF.